The T cell receptor (beta chain) under discussion was sequenced for a study of T cells in Graves' hyperthyroidism and ophthalmopathy. Findings and caveats of the study: Before onset, ophthalmopathy was predicted by the model a median about six months earlier. Most clonotypes that expanded in the thyroid above 0.001 also showed up in blood.

This clonotype was recorded a few times. Its antigen is unknown. The CDR3 loop spans 14 amino acids. From germline, CDR1 is SGHRS and CDR2 YFSETQ. Trimming took off 0 bases at V and 2 bases at J, with 7 bases between the two ends. Diagnosis relied on clinical symptoms, serum thyroxine and TRAb, thyroid ultrasound and orbital computed tomography. It was RNA transcripts that yielded the amplified TCR beta CDR3 regions. HTBI primers were the set used in a first-round RT-PCR of the TCR CDR3. TCRdb redid the calling of the multiplex PCR reads with MiXCR, one entry per CDR3 protein. The sample records around 520,000 distinct CDR3 sequences, around a quarter being singletons.

The rearrangement uses TRBV5-1 and TRBJ2-3; no definite D call. This TCR was recovered from a woman under 40 with Graves' ophthalmopathy. The sample taken for sequencing was blood. The CDR3 DNA sequence: TGCGCCAGCAGCTTGGGGGAACCCACAGATACGCAGTATTTT. Translating it yields CASSLGEPTDTQYF.